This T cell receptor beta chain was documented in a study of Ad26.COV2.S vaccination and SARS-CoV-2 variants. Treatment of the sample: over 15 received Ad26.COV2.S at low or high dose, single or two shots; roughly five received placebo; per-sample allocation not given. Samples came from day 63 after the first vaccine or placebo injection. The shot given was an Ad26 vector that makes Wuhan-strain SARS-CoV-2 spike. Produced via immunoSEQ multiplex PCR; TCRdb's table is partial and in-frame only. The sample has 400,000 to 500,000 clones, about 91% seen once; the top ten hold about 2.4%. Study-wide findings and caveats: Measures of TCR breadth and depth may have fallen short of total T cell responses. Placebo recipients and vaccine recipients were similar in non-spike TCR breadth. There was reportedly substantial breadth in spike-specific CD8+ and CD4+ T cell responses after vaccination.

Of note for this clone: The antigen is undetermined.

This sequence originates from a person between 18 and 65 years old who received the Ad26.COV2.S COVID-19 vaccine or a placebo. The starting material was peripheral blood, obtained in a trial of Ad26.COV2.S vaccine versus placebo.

In DNA, the CDR3 is TGTGCCAGCAGCTTAAGGGCGGGGGGACAAGAGACCCAGTACTTC. It translates to CASSLRAGGQETQYF. The J gene is TRBJ2-5, the V gene TRBV11-1, with 8 bases lining up with TRBD2. The CDR3 has 15 residues. Germline V gives CDR1 SGHAT, CDR2 FQDESV (reference sequence). The V and J ends lost 2 bases and 2 bases, in that order; junction bases with no gene match: 4.